This TCR beta chain originates from a study of shared clonotypes between healthy human individuals. Study in general: Aged 18 to 49, the donors were two women and a few men. Broader study findings: In having few donors, the study represented limited genetic and exposure-history diversity.

Germline V gene sequence: CDR1 ENHRY, CDR2 SYGVKD. Deletions cut 6 bases from V and 5 bases from J, with 10 bases between. The CDR3 spans 13 residues. To note about this clone: Its specificity is not known.

Only in-frame clones appear in the TCRdb table, and some are missing; sequencing was by immunoSEQ multiplex PCR. The sample lists some 980,000 clones; 60% to 85% were seen once. The sequencing sample was made of memory CD4+ T cells sorted from blood. Specified subset: CD45RA-negative fraction. This TCR derives from a young man in good health. This rearrangement joins TRBV10-3 to TRBJ1-4; D uncertain. The DNA for the CDR3 is TGTGCCATCAGCGATTTTATGAATGAAAAACTGTTTTTT. This encodes CAISDFMNEKLFF.